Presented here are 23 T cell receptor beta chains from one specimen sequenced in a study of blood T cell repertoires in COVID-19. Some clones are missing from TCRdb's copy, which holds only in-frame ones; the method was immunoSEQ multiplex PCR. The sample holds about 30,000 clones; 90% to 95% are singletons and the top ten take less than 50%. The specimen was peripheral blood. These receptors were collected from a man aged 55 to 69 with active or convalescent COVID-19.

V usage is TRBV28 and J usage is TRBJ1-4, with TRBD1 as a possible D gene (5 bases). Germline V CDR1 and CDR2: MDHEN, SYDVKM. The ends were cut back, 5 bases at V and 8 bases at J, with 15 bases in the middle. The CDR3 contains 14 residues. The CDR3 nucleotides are TGTGCCAGCAGTCAAGCAGGGTTGGGCGAAAAACTGTTTTTT. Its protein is CASSQAGLGEKLFF.

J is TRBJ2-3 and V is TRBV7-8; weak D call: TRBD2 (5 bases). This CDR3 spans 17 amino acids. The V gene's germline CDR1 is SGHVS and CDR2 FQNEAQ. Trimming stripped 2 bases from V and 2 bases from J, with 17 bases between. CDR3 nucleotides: TGTGCCAGCAGCTTAAGGTTTCATGGACGGGACACAGATACGCAGTATTTT. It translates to CASSLRFHGRDTDTQYF.

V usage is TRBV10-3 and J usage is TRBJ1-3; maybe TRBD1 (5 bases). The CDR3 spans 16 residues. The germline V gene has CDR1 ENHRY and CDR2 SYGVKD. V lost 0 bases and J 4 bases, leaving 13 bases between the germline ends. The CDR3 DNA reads TGTGCCATCAGTGAGTCGAATGTGGGGCTGGGAAACACCATATATTTT. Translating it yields CAISESNVGLGNTIYF.

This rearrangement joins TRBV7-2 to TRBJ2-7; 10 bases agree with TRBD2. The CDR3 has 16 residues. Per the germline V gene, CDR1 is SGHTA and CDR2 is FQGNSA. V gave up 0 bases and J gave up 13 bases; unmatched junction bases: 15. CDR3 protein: CASSLAIPASGSMIYF. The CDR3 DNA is TGTGCCAGCAGCTTAGCAATTCCGGCTAGCGGGAGCATGATATACTTC.

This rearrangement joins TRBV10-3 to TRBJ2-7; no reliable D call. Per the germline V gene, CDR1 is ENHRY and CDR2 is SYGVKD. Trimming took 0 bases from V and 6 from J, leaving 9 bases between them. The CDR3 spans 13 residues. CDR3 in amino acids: CAISESTGIEQYF. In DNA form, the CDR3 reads TGTGCCATCAGTGAGTCGACGGGTATCGAGCAGTACTTC.

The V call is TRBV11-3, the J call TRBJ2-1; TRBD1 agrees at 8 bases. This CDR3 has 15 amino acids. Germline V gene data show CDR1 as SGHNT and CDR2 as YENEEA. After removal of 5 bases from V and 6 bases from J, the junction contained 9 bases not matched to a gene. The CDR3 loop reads CASSRQGALSNEQFF. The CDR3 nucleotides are TGTGCCAGCAGCCGCCAGGGGGCTCTATCCAATGAGCAGTTCTTC.

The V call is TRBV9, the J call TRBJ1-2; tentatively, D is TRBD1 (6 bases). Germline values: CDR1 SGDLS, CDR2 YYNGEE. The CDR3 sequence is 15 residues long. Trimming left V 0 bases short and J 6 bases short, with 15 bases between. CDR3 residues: CASSVGGQFMDGYTF. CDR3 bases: TGTGCCAGCAGCGTAGGCGGACAGTTTATGGATGGCTACACCTTC.

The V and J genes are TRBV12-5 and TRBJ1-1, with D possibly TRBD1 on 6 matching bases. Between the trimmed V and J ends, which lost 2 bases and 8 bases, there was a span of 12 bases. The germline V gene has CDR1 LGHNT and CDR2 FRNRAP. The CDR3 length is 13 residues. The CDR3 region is CASGLIGTSEAFF. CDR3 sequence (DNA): TGTGCTAGTGGTTTGATCGGGACATCAGAAGCTTTCTTT.

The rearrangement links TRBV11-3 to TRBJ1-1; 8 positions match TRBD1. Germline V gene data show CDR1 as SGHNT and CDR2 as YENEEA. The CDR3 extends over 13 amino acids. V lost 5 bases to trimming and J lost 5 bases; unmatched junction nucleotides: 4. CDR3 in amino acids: CASSEQGGTEAFF. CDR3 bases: TGTGCCAGCAGCGAACAGGGGGGTACTGAAGCTTTCTTT.

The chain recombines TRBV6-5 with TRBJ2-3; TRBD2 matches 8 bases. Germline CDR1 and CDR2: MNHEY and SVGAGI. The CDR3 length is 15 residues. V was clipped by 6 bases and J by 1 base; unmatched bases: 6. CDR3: CASRRTSGRTDTQYF. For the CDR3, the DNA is TGTGCCAGCAGACGAACTAGCGGCCGCACAGATACGCAGTATTTT.

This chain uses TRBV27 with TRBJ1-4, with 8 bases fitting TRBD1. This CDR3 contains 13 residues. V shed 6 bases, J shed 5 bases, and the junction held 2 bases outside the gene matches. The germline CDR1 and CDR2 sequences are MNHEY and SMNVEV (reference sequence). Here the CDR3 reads CASSRTGNEKLFF. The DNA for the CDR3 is TGTGCCAGCAGCCGGACAGGGAATGAAAAACTGTTTTTT.

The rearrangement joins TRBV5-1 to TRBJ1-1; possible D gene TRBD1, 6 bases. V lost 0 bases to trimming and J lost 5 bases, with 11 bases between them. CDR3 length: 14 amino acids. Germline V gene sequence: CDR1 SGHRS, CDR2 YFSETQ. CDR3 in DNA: TGCGCCAGCAGCTTGGCTCAGGGGTGGACTGAAGCTTTCTTT. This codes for CASSLAQGWTEAFF.

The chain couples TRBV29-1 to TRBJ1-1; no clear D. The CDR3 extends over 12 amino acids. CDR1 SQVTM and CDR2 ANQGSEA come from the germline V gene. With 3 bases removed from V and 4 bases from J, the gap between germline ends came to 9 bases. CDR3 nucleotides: TGCAGCGTTGACGCCGCGGGCACTGAAGCTTTCTTT. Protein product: CSVDAAGTEAFF.

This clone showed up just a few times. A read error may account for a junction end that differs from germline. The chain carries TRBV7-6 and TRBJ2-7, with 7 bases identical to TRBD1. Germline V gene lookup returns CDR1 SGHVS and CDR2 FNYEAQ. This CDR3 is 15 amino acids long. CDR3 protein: CASSGQAGPSYEQYF. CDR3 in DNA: TGTGCCAGCAGTGGACAGGCCGGCCCATCCTACGAGCAGTATTTC.

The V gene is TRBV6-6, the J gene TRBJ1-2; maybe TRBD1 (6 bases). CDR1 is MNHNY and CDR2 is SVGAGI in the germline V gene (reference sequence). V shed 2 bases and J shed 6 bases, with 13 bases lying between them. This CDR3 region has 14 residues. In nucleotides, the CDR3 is TGTGCCAGCAGTTACCCCCGACAGGTTGATGGCTACACCTTC. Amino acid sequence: CASSYPRQVDGYTF.

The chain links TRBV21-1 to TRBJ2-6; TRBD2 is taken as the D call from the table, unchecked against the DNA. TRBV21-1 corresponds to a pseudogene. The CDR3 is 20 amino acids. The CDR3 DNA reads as TGTGCCAGCAGCAAAGAAGGGACTAGCGATGGTCTCTCTGGGGCCAACGTCCTGACTTTC. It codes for CASSKEGTSDGLSGANVLTF.

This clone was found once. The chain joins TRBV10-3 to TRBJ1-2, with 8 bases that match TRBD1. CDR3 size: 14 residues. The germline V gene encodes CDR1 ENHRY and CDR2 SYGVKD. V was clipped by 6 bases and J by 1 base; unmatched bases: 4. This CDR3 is CAIRGQEYNYGYTF. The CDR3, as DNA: TGTGCCATCAGGGGACAGGAGTATAACTATGGCTACACCTTC.

The CDR3 sequence is CASSIDRADGYTF. CDR3 sequence (DNA): TGTGCCAGTAGTATAGACAGGGCCGATGGCTACACCTTC. The rearrangement uses TRBV19 and TRBJ1-2; D perhaps matches TRBD1 (5 bases). The V end lost 0 bases, the J end lost 6 bases, and 8 bases lay between the germline ends. Germline CDR1 and CDR2: LNHDA and SQIVND (reference sequence). The CDR3 length is 13 residues.

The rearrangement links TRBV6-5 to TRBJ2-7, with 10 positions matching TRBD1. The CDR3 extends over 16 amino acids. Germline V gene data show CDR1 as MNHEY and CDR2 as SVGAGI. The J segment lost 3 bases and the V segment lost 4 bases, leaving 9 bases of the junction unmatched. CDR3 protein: CASSFMGRTGGYEQYF. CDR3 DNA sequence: TGTGCCAGCAGTTTCATGGGGCGGACAGGGGGCTACGAGCAGTACTTC.

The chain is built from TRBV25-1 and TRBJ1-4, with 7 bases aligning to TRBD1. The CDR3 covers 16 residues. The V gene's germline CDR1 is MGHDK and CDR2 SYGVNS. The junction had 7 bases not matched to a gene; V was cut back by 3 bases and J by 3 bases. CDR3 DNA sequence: TGTGCCAGCAGTGATTGGGCCCAGGGGGCTAATGAAAAACTGTTTTTT. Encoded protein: CASSDWAQGANEKLFF. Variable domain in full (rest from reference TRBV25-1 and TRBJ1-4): EADIYQTPRYLVIGTGKKITLECSQTMGHDKMYWYQQDPGMELHLIHYSYGVNSTEKGDLSSESTVSRIRTEHFPLTLESARPSHTSQYLCASSDWAQGANEKLFFGSGTQLSVL.

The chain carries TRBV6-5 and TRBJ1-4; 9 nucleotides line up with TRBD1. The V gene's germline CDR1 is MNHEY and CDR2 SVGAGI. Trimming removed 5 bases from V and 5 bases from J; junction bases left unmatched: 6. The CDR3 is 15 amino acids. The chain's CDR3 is CASSPMTGGNEKLFF. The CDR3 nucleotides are TGTGCCAGCAGTCCTATGACAGGGGGGAATGAAAAACTGTTTTTT.

In DNA form, the CDR3 reads TGTGCCAGCAGCCAGCAGACTCCCGGCTATGGCTACACCTTC. Residues: CASSQQTPGYGYTF. This rearrangement joins TRBV3-1 (or the pseudogene TRBV3-2) to TRBJ1-2; D remains unclear. CDR1 is LGHDT, CDR2 YNNKEL, per germline (reference sequence). V lost 3 bases to trimming and J lost 4 bases, with 12 bases between them. The CDR3 covers 14 residues.

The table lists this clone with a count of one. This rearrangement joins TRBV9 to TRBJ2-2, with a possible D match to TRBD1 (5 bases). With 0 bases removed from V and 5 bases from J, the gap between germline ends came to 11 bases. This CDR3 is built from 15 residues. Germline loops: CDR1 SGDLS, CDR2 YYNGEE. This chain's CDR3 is CASSVGPGWTGELFF. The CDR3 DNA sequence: TGTGCCAGCAGCGTAGGGCCAGGGTGGACCGGGGAGCTGTTTTTT.